Presented here are 13 T cell receptor beta chains from one specimen sequenced in a study of T cells after yellow fever vaccination. TCRdb passed the 5' RACE reads through MiXCR, listing each CDR3 protein once. The data show more than 300,000 distinct CDR3 sequences, approximately 4.5% seen once. The sequencing used PBMCs, collected 15 days after the yellow fever booster vaccination. These receptors were obtained from a man aged 18 to 29 who received the YFV17D yellow fever vaccine.

Turning to this clonotype: Possible read error: a much larger clone is one base away. The chain is built from TRBV27 and TRBJ2-1; 8 positions agree with TRBD1. The CDR3 runs 14 residues. Trimming cost V 6 bases and J 1 base; bases outside gene matches: 2. Germline V CDR1 and CDR2: MNHEY, SMNVEV (reference sequence). The CDR3 loop is CASSRDRSYNEQFF. In DNA, the CDR3 is TGTGCCAGCAGCCGGGACAGGTCCTACAATGAGCAGTTCTTC.

V gene TRBV6-6 combines with J gene TRBJ1-5, with TRBD1 as a possible D gene (5 bases). CDR1 and CDR2 from the germline V gene are MNHNY and SVGAGI (reference sequence). V was shortened by 2 bases and J by 1 base, with 9 bases between the two germline ends. The CDR3 runs to 15 residues. This CDR3 reads CASSYRGGSNQPQHF. CDR3 nucleotides: TGTGCCAGCAGTTACAGGGGCGGGAGCAATCAGCCCCAGCATTTT.

This clonotype was recorded at least ten times. CDR3 residues: CASRILAGANEQFF. The CDR3, as DNA: TGTGCCAGCAGGATACTAGCGGGGGCAAATGAGCAGTTCTTC. The genes are TRBV12-3 or TRBV12-4 and TRBJ2-1, with 11 positions matching TRBD2. The CDR3 consists of 14 residues. With V trimmed by 6 bases and J by 7 bases, 5 bases remained unmatched.

This clonotype showed up many times. This chain joins TRBV4-3 and TRBJ2-5; D ambiguous. Germline CDR1 reads LGHNA; CDR2 reads YSLEER. The V and J ends lost 0 bases and 5 bases respectively, with 13 bases between them. The CDR3 spans 15 residues. The CDR3 spells CASSQDLASGETQYF. The CDR3 DNA is TGCGCCAGCAGCCAAGATCTCGCCTCCGGGGAGACCCAGTACTTC.

This clonotype was counted ten times or more. The chain links TRBV5-1 to TRBJ2-1; the D gene is possibly TRBD2 (5 bases). Germline CDR1 SGHRS, CDR2 YFSETQ. The CDR3 runs to 15 residues. V lost 0 bases and J 7 bases, leaving 14 bases between the germline ends. The CDR3, as DNA: TGCGCCAGCAGCTTGGGCGGGTGGACTTCGAATGAGCAGTTCTTC. Its translation: CASSLGGWTSNEQFF.

This clonotype was counted at least ten times. The chain couples TRBV6-6 to TRBJ1-6; maybe TRBD1 (5 bases). Trimming pared 6 bases from V and 7 bases from J, leaving 16 bases between. The CDR3 is 15 residues long. The germline V gene has CDR1 MNHNY and CDR2 SVGAGI (reference sequence). The CDR3 spells CASSPRERWNSPLHF. CDR3 nucleotide sequence: TGTGCCAGCAGCCCCAGGGAGAGATGGAATTCACCCCTCCACTTT.

Ten or more counts support this clonotype. The genes are TRBV6-6 and TRBJ2-7, with D perhaps assigned TRBD1 or TRBD2 (5 bases each). Germline lookup yields CDR1 MNHNY and CDR2 SVGAGI (reference sequence). The CDR3 totals 15 residues. Trimming took 6 bases from V and 3 from J, leaving 18 bases between them. The CDR3 coding sequence is TGTGCCAGCAGAAGGACCGTGGGGGATTTCTACGAGCAGTACTTC. Translating gives CASRRTVGDFYEQYF.

This clonotype came up a few times. This chain links TRBV19 with TRBJ2-3; no clear D gene. CDR1 LNHDA and CDR2 SQIVND come from the germline V gene (reference sequence). CDR3 length equals 12 residues. The CDR3 protein is CAYREGTDTQYF. In DNA form, the CDR3 reads TGTGCTTATAGAGAAGGCACAGATACGCAGTATTTT.

This clonotype was recorded many times. This rearrangement joins TRBV7-2 to TRBJ2-7; 11 bases agree with TRBD2. J was trimmed by 2 bases and V by 6 bases; bases with no gene match: 6. The CDR3 has 15 residues. CDR1 SGHTA and CDR2 FQGNSA come from the germline V gene. CDR3 sequence: CASSILAGGTYEQYV. In nucleotides, the CDR3 is TGTGCCAGCAGTATTCTAGCGGGGGGAACCTACGAGCAGTACGTC.

The gene calls are TRBV5-4 and TRBJ2-7; D not resolved. Germline values: CDR1 SGHNT, CDR2 YYREEE (reference sequence). The CDR3 is 14 residues long. Trimming stripped 6 bases from V and 2 bases from J, with 15 bases between. The CDR3 reads CASTPNNGAYEQYF. As DNA, the CDR3 is TGTGCCAGCACCCCGAACAATGGGGCCTACGAGCAGTACTTC.

This chain links TRBV29-1 with TRBJ2-5; D may be TRBD1 or TRBD2 (6 bases each). The CDR3 length is 14 residues. V was cut by 6 bases and J by 5 bases, with 19 bases left in between. Germline V CDR1 and CDR2: SQVTM, ANQGSEA. DNA for the CDR3: TGCAGCGTGGACCCGGACAGTGCGGGGGAGACCCAGTACTTC. Its translation is CSVDPDSAGETQYF.

Here the CDR3 reads CASSLLGGEDYGYTF. DNA for the CDR3: TGTGCCAGCTCCCTCCTGGGAGGGGAGGACTATGGCTACACCTTC. The chain joins TRBV18 to TRBJ1-2; a possible D gene is TRBD1 (5 bases). The CDR3 runs 15 residues. V dropped 6 bases and J dropped 3 bases, with 17 bases sitting between them. CDR1 KGHSH and CDR2 LQKENI come from the germline V gene. The full variable domain, its missing parts supplied by reference TRBV18 and TRBJ1-2, is NAGVMQNPRHLVRRRGQEARLRCSPMKGHSHVYWYRQLPEEGLKFMVYLQKENIIDESGMPKERFSAEFPKEGPSILRIQQVVRGDSAAYFCASSLLGGEDYGYTFGSGTRLTVV.

This clonotype was seen repeatedly, ten times or more. The chain has TRBV3-1 and TRBJ2-2; D unresolved. V lost 0 bases and J lost 4, with 9 bases in between. The length of the CDR3 is 15 residues. Germline V lookup: CDR1 LGHDT, CDR2 YNNKEL (reference sequence). The CDR3 loop is CASSQERRATGELFF. CDR3 DNA sequence: TGTGCCAGCAGCCAAGAGCGTCGCGCCACCGGGGAGCTGTTTTTT.